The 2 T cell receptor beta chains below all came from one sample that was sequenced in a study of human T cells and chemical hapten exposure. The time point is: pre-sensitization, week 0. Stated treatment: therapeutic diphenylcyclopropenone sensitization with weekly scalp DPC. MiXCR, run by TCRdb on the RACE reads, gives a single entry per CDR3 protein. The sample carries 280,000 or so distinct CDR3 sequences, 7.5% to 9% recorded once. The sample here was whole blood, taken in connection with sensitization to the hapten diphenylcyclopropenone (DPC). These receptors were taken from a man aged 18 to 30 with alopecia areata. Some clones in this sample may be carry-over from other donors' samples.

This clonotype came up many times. The CDR3 spells CASSPWGGTEAFF. CDR3 coding DNA: TGTGCCAGCAGCCCATGGGGGGGGACTGAAGCTTTCTTT. V and J are TRBV12-3 or TRBV12-4 and TRBJ1-1; perhaps TRBD1 as D (5 bases). V dropped 6 bases and J dropped 5 bases, with 13 bases sitting between them. The length of the CDR3 is 13 residues.

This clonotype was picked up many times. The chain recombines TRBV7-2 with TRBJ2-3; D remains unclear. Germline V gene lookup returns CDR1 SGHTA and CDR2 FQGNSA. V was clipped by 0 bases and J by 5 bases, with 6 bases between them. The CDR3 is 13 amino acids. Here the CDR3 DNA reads TGTGCCAGCAGCTTAGCATTAGGAGATACGCAGTATTTT. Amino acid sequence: CASSLALGDTQYF.